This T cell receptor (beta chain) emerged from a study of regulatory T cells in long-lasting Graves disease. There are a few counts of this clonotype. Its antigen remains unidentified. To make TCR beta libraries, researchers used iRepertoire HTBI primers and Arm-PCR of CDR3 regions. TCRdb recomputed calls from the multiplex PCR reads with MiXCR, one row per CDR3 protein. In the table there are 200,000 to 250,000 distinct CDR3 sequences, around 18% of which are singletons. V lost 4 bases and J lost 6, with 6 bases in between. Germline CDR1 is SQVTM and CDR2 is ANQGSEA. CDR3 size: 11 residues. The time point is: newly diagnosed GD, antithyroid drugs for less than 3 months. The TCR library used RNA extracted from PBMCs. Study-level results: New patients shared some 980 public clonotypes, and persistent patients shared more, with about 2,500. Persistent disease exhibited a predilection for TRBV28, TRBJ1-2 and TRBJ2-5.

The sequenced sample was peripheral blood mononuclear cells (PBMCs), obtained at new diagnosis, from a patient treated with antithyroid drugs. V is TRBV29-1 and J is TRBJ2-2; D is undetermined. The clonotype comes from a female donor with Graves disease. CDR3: CSVGDPGELFF. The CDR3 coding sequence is TGCAGCGTTGGAGATCCCGGGGAGCTGTTTTTT.